This T cell receptor beta chain stems from a study of early T cells in non-severe SARS-CoV-2 infection. Individual cDNA molecules each received unique molecular identifiers attached to them. TCRdb ran MiXCR on the 5' RACE reads and lists one entry per CDR3 protein. The data show some 30,000 distinct CDR3 sequences, roughly 3% seen once. V lost 1 base and J 1 base, leaving 9 bases between the germline ends. This CDR3 spans 15 amino acids. CDR1 and CDR2 (germline): SGHTA, FQGTGA. This receptor was identified in an adult who was a healthcare worker with PCR-confirmed SARS-CoV-2 infection or an uninfected control (not recorded which). The specimen was whole blood. The chain joins TRBV7-3 to TRBJ2-3, with a weak D call TRBD1 (6 bases). The CDR3 spells CASSLNHRGTDTQYF. In DNA, the CDR3 is TGTGCCAGCAGCTTAAATCACAGGGGCACAGATACGCAGTATTTT.